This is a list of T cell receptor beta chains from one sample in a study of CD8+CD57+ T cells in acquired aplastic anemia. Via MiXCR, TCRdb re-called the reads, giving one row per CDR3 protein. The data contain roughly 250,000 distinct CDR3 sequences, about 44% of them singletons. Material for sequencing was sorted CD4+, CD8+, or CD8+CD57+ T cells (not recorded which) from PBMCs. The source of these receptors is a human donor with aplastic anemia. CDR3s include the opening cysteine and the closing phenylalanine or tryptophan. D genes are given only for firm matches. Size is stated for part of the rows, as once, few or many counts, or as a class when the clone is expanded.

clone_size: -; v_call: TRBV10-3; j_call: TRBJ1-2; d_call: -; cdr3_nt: TGTGCCAGCGGACAGTTCTATGGCTACACCTTC; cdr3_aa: CASGQFYGYTF
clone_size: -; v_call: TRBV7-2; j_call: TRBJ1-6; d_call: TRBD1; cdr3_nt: TGTGCCAGCAGCCCTAGACAGGGAGGGTATAATTCACCCCTCCACTTT; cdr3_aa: CASSPRQGGYNSPLHF
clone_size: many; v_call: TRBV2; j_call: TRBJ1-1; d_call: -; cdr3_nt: TGTGCCACCAGAGACCGGGCCCAGGGACCTGAAGCTTTCTTT; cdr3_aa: CATRDRAQGPEAFF
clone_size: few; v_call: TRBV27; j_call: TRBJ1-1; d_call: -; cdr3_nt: TGTGCCAGCAGTTCTGCTGCCGCTGAAGCTTTCTTT; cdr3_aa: CASSSAAAEAFF
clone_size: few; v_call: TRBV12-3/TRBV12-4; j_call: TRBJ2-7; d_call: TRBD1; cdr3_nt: TGTGCCAGCAGTTTGGGGACAGGGCTCTCCTACGAGCAGTACTTC; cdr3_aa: CASSLGTGLSYEQYF
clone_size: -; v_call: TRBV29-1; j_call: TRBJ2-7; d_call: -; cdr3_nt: TGCAGCGTTGAAGATCCAGCCGGCGGGTCGACCTACGAGCAGTACTTC; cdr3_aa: CSVEDPAGGSTYEQYF
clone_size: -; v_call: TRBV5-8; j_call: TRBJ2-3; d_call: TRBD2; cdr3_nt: TGTGCCAGCAGCGCGACTAGCGGGGCCCCAGATACGCAGTATTTT; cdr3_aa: CASSATSGAPDTQYF
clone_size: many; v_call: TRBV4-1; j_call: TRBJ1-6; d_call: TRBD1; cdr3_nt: TGCGCCAGCAGCCACGGGACAGGGGAGGGTTCACCCCTCCACTTT; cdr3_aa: CASSHGTGEGSPLHF
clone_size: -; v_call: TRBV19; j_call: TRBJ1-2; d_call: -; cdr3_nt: TGTGCCAGTACTCGCGCCCTGGGAGGCTACACCTTC; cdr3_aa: CASTRALGGYTF
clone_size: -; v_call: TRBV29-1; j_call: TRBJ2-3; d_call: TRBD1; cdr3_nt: TGCGGCGTTGATGGGACAGGGGGCACCGCAGATACGCAGTATTTT; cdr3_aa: CGVDGTGGTADTQYF